The 13 T cell receptor beta chains below were found in one sample sequenced in a study of CD8 T cells in ankylosing spondylitis. Study observations and caveats: A motif in TCR beta, a set of under 10 highly homologous variants, appeared characteristic of ankylosing spondylitis blood.

Each CDR3 protein gets one entry after TCRdb re-called the 5' RACE reads with MiXCR. Here the sample spans around 490,000 distinct CDR3 sequences, about 5.4% being singletons. Which antigens these TCRs recognize remains unknown. The sample consisted of blood, either unsorted or a sorted T cell fraction (not recorded which). The receptor source for this set is a male donor with ankylosing spondylitis.

In this sample, this clonotype turned up a few times. The rearrangement uses TRBV20-1 and TRBJ2-5; D is unresolved. Germline values: CDR1 DFQATT, CDR2 SNEGSKA (reference sequence). With 7 bases removed from V and 4 bases from J, the gap between germline ends came to 16 bases. This CDR3 contains 13 residues. CDR3 sequence (DNA): TGCAGTGAAGCGAATAGGGTCGGAGAGACCCAGTACTTC. Its translation is CSEANRVGETQYF.

This clonotype was seen at least ten times. The chain carries TRBV10-3 and TRBJ1-4; D remains ambiguous. Trimming removed 6 bases at V and 3 bases at J, with 8 bases between. Germline V CDR1 and CDR2: ENHRY, SYGVKD. The CDR3 has 13 amino acids. The CDR3 spells CAISLGANEKLFF. The CDR3 DNA follows: TGTGCCATCAGCCTAGGAGCTAATGAAAAACTGTTTTTT.

This clonotype has a count of ten or more. The chain carries TRBV5-1 and TRBJ2-3; TRBD2 agrees at 10 bases. The length of the CDR3 is 14 residues. Trimming took 4 bases from V and 5 from J; bases not matched to a gene: 4. Germline CDR1 is SGHRS and CDR2 is YFSETQ. The CDR3, as DNA: TGCGCCAGCAGCACCCTAGCGGGAGAAGATACGCAGTATTTT. Encoded protein: CASSTLAGEDTQYF.

This clonotype was counted many times. This chain's CDR3 is CASSLTPYTDTQYF. The CDR3, as DNA: TGCGCCAGCAGCTTGACCCCATACACAGATACGCAGTATTTT. The chain has TRBV5-1 and TRBJ2-3, with D unclear. This CDR3 has 14 residues. The V end was cut by 1 base, the J end by 2 bases, with 8 bases between. Germline-derived CDR1 and CDR2 are SGHRS and YFSETQ.

This clonotype was seen at least ten times. The CDR3 DNA sequence: TGTGCCAGCAGCTTGGACCGAATAGCCGATACGCAGTATTTT. Protein product: CASSLDRIADTQYF. The chain employs TRBV5-6 and TRBJ2-3; D unresolved. The CDR3 is 14 amino acids. Trimming cost V 0 bases and J 6 bases, with 11 bases left between them. Per the germline V gene, CDR1 is SGHDT and CDR2 is YYEEEE.

This clonotype was recorded at least ten times. V is TRBV5-1 and J is TRBJ2-2, with D tentatively TRBD1 or TRBD2 (6 bases each). CDR3 length: 15 residues. Germline-derived CDR1 and CDR2 are SGHRS and YFSETQ. Trimming removed 4 bases from V and 0 bases from J, with 10 bases in between. The CDR3 sequence: CASSPGEANTGELFF. The CDR3 coding sequence is TGCGCCAGCAGCCCAGGGGAGGCGAACACCGGGGAGCTGTTTTTT.

This clonotype was picked up many times. As DNA, the CDR3 is TGCGCCAGCAGCCTTGGGCTTGCCGACGAGCAGTACTTC. Translated: CASSLGLADEQYF. The chain has TRBV5-1 and TRBJ2-7; no reliable D call. CDR3 length: 13 residues. V lost 4 bases to trimming and J lost 5 bases, with 13 bases between them. The V gene's germline CDR1 is SGHRS and CDR2 YFSETQ.

The V gene is TRBV7-2, the J gene TRBJ2-2; unclear D gene. This CDR3 has 16 amino acids. Between the trimmed V and J ends, which lost 4 bases and 2 bases, there was a span of 14 bases. Germline lookup yields CDR1 SGHTA and CDR2 FQGNSA. This CDR3 reads CASSSIPLDNTGELFF. The DNA of the CDR3 is TGTGCCAGCAGCTCTATTCCCCTAGATAACACCGGGGAGCTGTTTTTT.

The chain couples TRBV3-1 to TRBJ2-7; D is tentatively TRBD1 or TRBD2 (6 bases each). This CDR3 region has 17 residues. V lost 4 bases and J lost 6, with 25 bases in between. Germline values: CDR1 LGHDT, CDR2 YNNKEL (reference sequence). The CDR3 sequence is CASSPPRGLRMQAEQYF. For the CDR3, the DNA is TGTGCCAGCAGCCCGCCCCGGGGGCTCAGGATGCAGGCCGAGCAGTACTTC.

In this sample, this clonotype turned up many times. The genes are TRBV5-1 and TRBJ1-6, with no clear D. Trimming pared 2 bases from V and 9 bases from J, leaving 15 bases between. This CDR3 has 15 residues. The V gene's germline CDR1 is SGHRS and CDR2 YFSETQ. CDR3 loop: CASSLEQYSGSPLHF. CDR3 coding DNA: TGCGCCAGCAGCTTAGAGCAGTATTCTGGTTCACCCCTCCACTTT.

This clonotype occurred many times. This chain links TRBV4-3 with TRBJ2-1, with D unclear. The CDR3 contains 14 residues. Trimming took off 2 bases at V and 5 bases at J, with 10 bases between the two ends. Germline CDR1 reads LGHNA; CDR2 reads YSLEER. The CDR3 DNA is TGCGCCAGCAGCCAATGGCTAACCAACAATGAGCAGTTCTTC. It codes for CASSQWLTNNEQFF.

In this sample, this clonotype turned up many times. The rearrangement joins TRBV12-3 or TRBV12-4 to TRBJ2-2; D is undetermined. The CDR3 has 16 residues. The V gene lost 2 bases and the J gene lost 0 bases, with 10 bases spanning the gap. CDR3 sequence: CASSLRLPANTGELFF. In DNA, the CDR3 is TGTGCCAGCAGTTTACGGCTACCCGCGAACACCGGGGAGCTGTTTTTT.

This clonotype was seen a handful of times. The rearrangement joins TRBV6-1 to TRBJ2-1, with 8 bases that match TRBD2. V was pared by 4 bases and J by 7 bases, with 9 bases of the junction left unmatched. The CDR3 is 15 amino acids. Germline lookup yields CDR1 MNHNS and CDR2 SASEGT. The CDR3 DNA sequence: TGTGCCAGCAGTGGGAATAGCGGGATTATAAATGAGCAGTTCTTC. This encodes CASSGNSGIINEQFF.